Presented here are 8 T cell receptor beta chains from one specimen sequenced in a study of preoperative IRX-2 immunotherapy in early breast cancer. As to treatment: preoperative locoregional IRX-2 cytokine immunotherapy. The method was immunoSEQ multiplex PCR; TCRdb's version includes in-frame clones alone and lacks a portion of them. Of approximately 30,000 clones in the sample, about 95% were seen once. The sample was gathered from a patient treated with IRX-2 immunotherapy. These receptors all come from a human donor with breast cancer.

This clone showed up just a few times. CDR3 amino acids: CASSQEGVREATGELFF. In DNA form, the CDR3 reads TGTGCCAGCAGCCAAGAAGGGGTCAGGGAGGCCACCGGGGAGCTGTTTTTT. This chain connects TRBV4-2 to TRBJ2-2; weak D call: TRBD2 (6 bases). CDR1 and CDR2 (germline): LGHNA, YNFKEQ. This CDR3 is built from 17 residues. Trimming stripped 0 bases from V and 4 bases from J, with 15 bases between.

This chain joins TRBV25-1 and TRBJ2-3; 9 positions agree with TRBD2. From germline, CDR1 is MGHDK and CDR2 SYGVNS. Unmatched junction bases numbered 8, after V lost 3 bases and J lost 1 base. The CDR3 has 17 residues. CDR3 coding DNA: TGTGCCAGCAGTGAGGACCCTAGCGGGGTGCGCACAGATACGCAGTATTTT. It is translated as CASSEDPSGVRTDTQYF.

The chain combines TRBV6-1 with TRBJ1-3; tentative D call: TRBD1 (6 bases). The CDR3 spans 16 residues. V was cut by 2 bases and J by 4 bases, with 15 bases left in between. CDR1 and CDR2 from the germline V gene are MNHNS and SASEGT. This CDR3 reads CASSEFMGAGGNTIYF. The CDR3 nucleotides read TGTGCCAGCAGTGAATTCATGGGGGCTGGGGGAAACACCATATATTTT.

The chain joins TRBV27 to TRBJ2-3, with a tentative D call TRBD1 (5 bases). Trimming stripped 0 bases from V and 3 bases from J, with 22 bases between. CDR1 and CDR2 from the germline V gene are MNHEY and SMNVEV (reference sequence). CDR3 length: 19 amino acids. CDR3 DNA sequence: TGTGCCAGCAGTTTATCTAGTCGGGTGTGGGCAGGGCTGACAGATACGCAGTATTTT. This sequence encodes CASSLSSRVWAGLTDTQYF.

The chain is built from TRBV29-1 and TRBJ2-3; 12 bases map to TRBD2. With 4 bases clipped from V and 1 base from J, the junction kept 6 bases outside the gene matches. CDR1 is SQVTM and CDR2 is ANQGSEA in the germline V gene. CDR3 length equals 16 residues. Here the CDR3 reads CSVVGLAGGGTDTQYF. CDR3 sequence (DNA): TGCAGCGTTGTAGGGCTAGCGGGGGGGGGCACAGATACGCAGTATTTT.

CDR3 bases: TGTGCCAGCGGAAGACTAGCGGGGTACCAAGAGACCCAGTACTTC. It specifies CASGRLAGYQETQYF. The J gene is TRBJ2-5, the V gene TRBV7-9, with 11 bases fitting TRBD2. Losses at the gene ends were 8 bases for V and 0 bases for J; bases not matched to a gene: 5. Germline V gene data show CDR1 as SEHNR and CDR2 as FQNEAQ (reference sequence). CDR3 length: 15 residues.

This chain joins TRBV5-1 and TRBJ2-7; 9 bases align to TRBD1. After removal of 4 bases from V and 6 bases from J, the junction contained 11 bases not matched to a gene. The CDR3 covers 15 residues. In germline, CDR1 is SGHRS, CDR2 YFSETQ. The CDR3: CASSPTGTGLREQYF. CDR3 DNA: TGCGCCAGCAGCCCAACCGGGACAGGGTTGCGCGAGCAGTACTTC.

The chain combines TRBV21-1 with TRBJ1-3. TRBV21-1 is deemed a pseudogene. The CDR3 is 17 amino acids. As DNA, the CDR3 is TGTGCCAGCAGCGCCTCAACAAGGCGCGGTTCTGGAAACACCATATATTTT. Amino acids: CASSASTRRGSGNTIYF.